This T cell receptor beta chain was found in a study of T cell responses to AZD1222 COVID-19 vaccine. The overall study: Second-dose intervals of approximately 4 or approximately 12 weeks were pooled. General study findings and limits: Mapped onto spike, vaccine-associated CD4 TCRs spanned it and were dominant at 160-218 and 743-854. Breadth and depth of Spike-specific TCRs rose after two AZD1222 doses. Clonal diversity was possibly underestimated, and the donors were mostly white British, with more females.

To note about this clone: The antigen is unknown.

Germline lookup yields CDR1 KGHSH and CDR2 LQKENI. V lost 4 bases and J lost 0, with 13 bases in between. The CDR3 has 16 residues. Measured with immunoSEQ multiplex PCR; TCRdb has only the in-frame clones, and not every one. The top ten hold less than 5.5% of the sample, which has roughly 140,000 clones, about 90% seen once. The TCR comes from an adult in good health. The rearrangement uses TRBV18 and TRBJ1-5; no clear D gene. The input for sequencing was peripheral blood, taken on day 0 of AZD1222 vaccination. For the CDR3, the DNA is TGTGCCAGCTCACTAGGAATACGAAATAGCAATCAGCCCCAGCATTTT. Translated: CASSLGIRNSNQPQHF. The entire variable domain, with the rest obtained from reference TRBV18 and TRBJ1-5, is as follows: NAGVMQNPRHLVRRRGQEARLRCSPMKGHSHVYWYRQLPEEGLKFMVYLQKENIIDESGMPKERFSAEFPKEGPSILRIQQVVRGDSAAYFCASSLGIRNSNQPQHFGDGTRLSIL.